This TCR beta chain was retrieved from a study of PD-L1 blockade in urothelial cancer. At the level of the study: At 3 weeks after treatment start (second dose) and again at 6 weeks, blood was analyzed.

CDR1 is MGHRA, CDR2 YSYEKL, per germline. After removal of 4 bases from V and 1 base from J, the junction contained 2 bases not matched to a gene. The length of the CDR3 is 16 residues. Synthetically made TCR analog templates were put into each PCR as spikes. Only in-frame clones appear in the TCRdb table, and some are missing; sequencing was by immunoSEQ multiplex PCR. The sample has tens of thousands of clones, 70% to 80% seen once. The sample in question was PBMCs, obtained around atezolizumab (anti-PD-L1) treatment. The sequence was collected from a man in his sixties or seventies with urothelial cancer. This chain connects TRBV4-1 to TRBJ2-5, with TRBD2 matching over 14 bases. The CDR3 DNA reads TGCGCCAGCAGCCCTGGGACTAGCGGGGGCCAAGAGACCCAGTACTTC. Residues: CASSPGTSGGQETQYF.